A single sample gave rise to the 28 T cell receptor beta chains below, sequenced in a study of identical twins (dated by TCRdb to between 2015 and 2016). Library prep was done by 5' RACE. Instrument used: Illumina HiSeq 2000. TCRdb took the public reads, trimmed them with fastp at Q25, ran MiXCR for clone calling and kept in-frame beta chains. When rows share a CDR3 protein, they turn into one entry using the most common DNA and genes. In this sample the table shows 500,000 to 650,000 distinct CDR3 sequences, more than 20% of which occur a single time. The ten biggest clones cover approximately 0.52% of the sample. These data also formed part of another study, on yellow fever vaccine responses in identical twins.

The sample taken for sequencing was CD4+ T cells sorted from blood. All receptors come from a woman younger than 35 in good health.

This clonotype has a count of ten or more. V gene TRBV29-1 combines with J gene TRBJ2-1; D possibly corresponds to TRBD2 (6 bases). Germline CDR1 SQVTM, CDR2 ANQGSEA. CDR3 size: 12 residues. Trimming removed 4 bases from V and 9 bases from J, with 13 bases in between. As DNA, the CDR3 is TGCAGCGTTGGGCGGGGAGCTATTGAGCAGTTCTTC. Translated: CSVGRGAIEQFF.

The rearrangement uses TRBV2 and TRBJ2-4; tentatively, D is TRBD2 (5 bases). This CDR3 has 13 amino acids. Germline CDR1 SNHLY, CDR2 FYNNEI. Trimming stripped 4 bases from V and 6 bases from J, with 10 bases between. CDR3 loop: CASSVDGLNIQYF. DNA of the CDR3: TGTGCCAGCAGTGTGGACGGACTAAACATTCAGTACTTC.

This clonotype was recorded many times. V and J are TRBV12-3 or TRBV12-4 and TRBJ1-2; 7 bases fit TRBD1. The CDR3 extends over 12 amino acids. V lost 5 bases and J lost 8; bases outside the gene matches: 5. CDR3: CASSLDRRGYTF. In nucleotides, the CDR3 is TGTGCCAGCAGTCTGGACAGGCGCGGCTACACCTTC.

J is TRBJ2-5 and V is TRBV7-2, with 9 bases identical to TRBD2. This CDR3 comprises 15 residues. The germline CDR1 and CDR2 sequences are SGHTA and FQGNSA. The J segment lost 5 bases and the V segment lost 5 bases, leaving 9 bases of the junction unmatched. This chain's CDR3 is CASSRGAGGPETQYF. DNA of the CDR3: TGTGCCAGCAGCCGAGGGGCGGGGGGGCCGGAGACCCAGTACTTC. Together with reference TRBV7-2 and TRBJ2-5, the CDR3 gives the full variable domain: GAGVSQSPSNKVTEKGKDVELRCDPISGHTALYWYRQSLGQGLEFLIYFQGNSAPDKSGLPSDRFSAERTGGSVSTLTIQRTQQEDSAVYLCASSRGAGGPETQYFGPGTRLLVL.

The chain uses TRBV7-9 and TRBJ2-6; possibly TRBD1 for D (6 bases). The CDR3 consists of 16 residues. With 1 base removed from V and 3 bases from J, the gap between germline ends came to 10 bases. Germline values: CDR1 SEHNR, CDR2 FQNEAQ (reference sequence). The CDR3 is CASSLGRTVGANVLTF. Here the CDR3 DNA reads TGTGCCAGCAGCTTAGGACGGACAGTTGGGGCCAACGTCCTGACTTTC.

The rearrangement joins TRBV11-3 to TRBJ2-1; 7 nucleotides match TRBD1. The CDR3 consists of 15 residues. Germline assignment: CDR1 SGHNT and CDR2 YENEEA. After removal of 4 bases from V and 7 bases from J, the junction contained 10 bases not matched to a gene. The CDR3 DNA follows: TGTGCCAGCAGCTCAGCGAGACAGGGTGGGAATGAGCAGTTCTTC. Translated, it gives CASSSARQGGNEQFF. The full variable domain, rest sourced from reference TRBV11-3 and TRBJ2-1, is EAGVVQSPRYKIIEKKQPVAFWCNPISGHNTLYWYLQNLGQGPELLIRYENEEAVDDSQLPKDRFSAERLKGVDSTLKIQPAELGDSAVYLCASSSARQGGNEQFFGPGTRLTVL.

This clonotype has a handful of counts. The chain has TRBV5-1 and TRBJ2-5; the D gene is possibly TRBD2 (6 bases). The CDR3 length is 14 residues. Germline V gene sequence: CDR1 SGHRS, CDR2 YFSETQ. Trimming took off 4 bases at V and 1 base at J, with 11 bases between the two ends. The CDR3 DNA reads as TGCGCCAGCAGCGCCAACGGGGGCCAAGAGACCCAGTACTTC. Translated, it gives CASSANGGQETQYF.

The chain links TRBV20-1 to TRBJ2-1; D possibly corresponds to TRBD2 (6 bases). Germline V lookup: CDR1 DFQATT, CDR2 SNEGSKA (reference sequence). The CDR3 spans 11 residues. V was pared by 8 bases and J by 6 bases, with 11 bases between. In nucleotides, the CDR3 is TGCAGTTCGAGGGGAGGCAATGAGCAGTTCTTC. Amino acids: CSSRGGNEQFF.

V is TRBV3-1 and J is TRBJ1-1; TRBD1 aligns across 7 bases. The length of the CDR3 is 13 residues. The V gene end was trimmed by 5 bases and the J gene end by 4 bases; junction bases not matched to a gene: 4. Germline CDR1 and CDR2: LGHDT and YNNKEL (reference sequence). CDR3 region: CASSASGGTEAFF. Written as DNA, the CDR3 is TGTGCCAGCAGCGCCTCAGGGGGCACTGAAGCTTTCTTT.

This chain connects TRBV20-1 to TRBJ1-1, with D possibly being TRBD1 (6 bases). Germline-derived CDR1 and CDR2 are DFQATT and SNEGSKA (reference sequence). With 2 bases removed from V and 3 bases from J, the gap between germline ends came to 13 bases. The CDR3 is 14 residues long. The CDR3 loop reads CSARFGGFYTEAFF. The CDR3 DNA sequence: TGCAGTGCTAGATTTGGGGGCTTTTACACTGAAGCTTTCTTT.

The rearrangement uses TRBV20-1 and TRBJ2-7; D is perhaps TRBD1 (6 bases). Deletions cut 1 base from V and 2 bases from J, with 15 bases between. Germline loops: CDR1 DFQATT, CDR2 SNEGSKA (reference sequence). CDR3 size: 15 residues. Here the CDR3 DNA reads TGCAGTGCTAGAGCCGCCTCGGACAGTCCCTACGAGCAGTACTTC. This translates into CSARAASDSPYEQYF.

The chain combines TRBV20-1 with TRBJ2-1; maybe TRBD2 (7 bases). The CDR3 is made up of 13 amino acids. The V gene's germline CDR1 is DFQATT and CDR2 SNEGSKA (reference sequence). CDR3 coding DNA: TGCGGGGGGGCGGGCCGCTCCTACAATGAGCAGTTCTTC. Its protein product is CGGAGRSYNEQFF.

The genes are TRBV5-1 and TRBJ2-5; TRBD2 matches 8 bases. With 0 bases clipped from V and 1 base from J, the junction kept 5 bases outside the gene matches. Germline CDR1 SGHRS, CDR2 YFSETQ. This CDR3 spans 16 amino acids. This CDR3 is CASSLGGGLLQETQYF. CDR3 bases: TGCGCCAGCAGCTTGGGCGGGGGGCTACTCCAAGAGACCCAGTACTTC.

The V gene is TRBV27, the J gene TRBJ1-1; D is uncertain. With 3 bases removed from V and 4 bases from J, the gap between germline ends came to 12 bases. CDR1 and CDR2 (germline): MNHEY, SMNVEV (reference sequence). This CDR3 has 14 residues. CDR3 sequence (DNA): TGTGCCAGCAGTTTTGCGGCCCCGGGCACTGAAGCTTTCTTT. Protein: CASSFAAPGTEAFF.

This clonotype was observed a handful of times. The V call is TRBV20-1, the J call TRBJ2-1, with 10 bases fitting TRBD2. Trimming cost V 6 bases and J 0 bases; bases outside gene matches: 8. The CDR3 covers 16 residues. Germline CDR1 DFQATT, CDR2 SNEGSKA (reference sequence). CDR3 nucleotides: TGCAGTGCCCCCCGGACTAGCGGAAACTCCTACAATGAGCAGTTCTTC. The encoded protein is CSAPRTSGNSYNEQFF.

The genes are TRBV4-2 and TRBJ2-1, with 8 bases lining up with TRBD2. In germline, CDR1 is LGHNA, CDR2 YNFKEQ. CDR3 length: 15 residues. Trimming took 3 bases from V and 6 from J; bases not matched to a gene: 7. The CDR3 region is CASSQVSGTSNEQFF. As DNA, the CDR3 is TGTGCCAGCAGCCAGGTTAGCGGGACCAGCAATGAGCAGTTCTTC.

This clonotype was detected a few times. This sequence joins TRBV12-3 or TRBV12-4 and TRBJ2-7; perhaps D is TRBD1 or TRBD2 (5 bases each). Trimming shortened V by 4 bases and J by 0 bases, and 13 bases separated the two germline ends. This CDR3 comprises 15 residues. CDR3 sequence: CASSSRDLSSYEQYF. For the CDR3, the DNA is TGTGCCAGCAGTTCCAGGGACCTGAGCTCCTACGAGCAGTACTTC.

This clonotype was detected a few times. The genes are TRBV20-1 and TRBJ2-5; D possibly corresponds to TRBD1 (5 bases). Trimming removed 4 bases at V and 2 bases at J, with 8 bases between. The CDR3 contains 12 residues. CDR1 and CDR2 from the germline V gene are DFQATT and SNEGSKA (reference sequence). The CDR3 DNA sequence: TGCAGTGCTACACAGGCTCAAGAGACCCAGTACTTC. It yields the protein CSATQAQETQYF.

This clonotype was observed a handful of times. V usage is TRBV3-1 and J usage is TRBJ2-2; TRBD2 matches 13 bases. Germline V gene data show CDR1 as LGHDT and CDR2 as YNNKEL (reference sequence). V lost 5 bases and J lost 6; bases outside the gene matches: 6. The CDR3 totals 16 residues. The CDR3 region is CASSERTSGSPGELFF. The DNA of the CDR3 is TGTGCCAGCAGCGAACGGACTAGCGGGAGTCCCGGGGAGCTGTTTTTT.

V and J are TRBV29-1 and TRBJ2-2; the D is unclear. CDR1 SQVTM and CDR2 ANQGSEA come from the germline V gene. Trimming left V 0 bases short and J 0 bases short, with 11 bases between. The CDR3 is 16 residues long. The DNA of the CDR3 is TGCAGCGTTGAAGATCGATGGGCCTCGAACACCGGGGAGCTGTTTTTT. Translation gives CSVEDRWASNTGELFF.

The J gene is TRBJ2-3, the V gene TRBV2, with a possible D match to TRBD2 (6 bases). The germline V gene has CDR1 SNHLY and CDR2 FYNNEI. Deletions cut 2 bases from V and 6 bases from J, with 12 bases between. The CDR3 length is 14 residues. The CDR3 DNA follows: TGTGCCAGCAGTGAATATTTGGGGAGGGATACGCAGTATTTT. It translates to CASSEYLGRDTQYF.

This chain joins TRBV12-3 or TRBV12-4 and TRBJ1-1; 10 bases map to TRBD1. V gave up 6 bases and J gave up 5 bases; unmatched junction bases: 9. This CDR3 contains 15 residues. CDR3 sequence: CASSRTGGSGTEAFF. The CDR3 DNA follows: TGTGCCAGCAGCCGGACAGGGGGTTCCGGGACTGAAGCTTTCTTT.

V usage is TRBV5-1 and J usage is TRBJ1-1, with D possibly TRBD1 on 6 matching bases. The CDR3 loop spans 14 amino acids. With 4 bases removed from V and 1 base from J, the gap between germline ends came to 11 bases. The germline V gene has CDR1 SGHRS and CDR2 YFSETQ. CDR3 protein: CASSPGTPNTEAFF. The CDR3 nucleotides are TGCGCCAGCAGCCCGGGGACACCGAACACTGAAGCTTTCTTT.

This chain joins TRBV12-3 or TRBV12-4 and TRBJ2-3; 12 positions agree with TRBD2. The V gene end was trimmed by 7 bases and the J gene end by 4 bases; junction bases not matched to a gene: 9. CDR3 length: 16 amino acids. CDR3 DNA sequence: TGTGCCAGCACCCCGCGACTAGCGGGGGTATCAGATACGCAGTATTTT. Translation gives CASTPRLAGVSDTQYF.

This clonotype occurred a few times. The rearrangement joins TRBV20-1 to TRBJ2-1, with TRBD2 matching 8 bases. Germline CDR1 is DFQATT and CDR2 is SNEGSKA (reference sequence). The length of the CDR3 is 15 residues. J gave up 2 bases and V 6 bases, and 9 bases lay outside the gene matches. DNA of the CDR3: TGCAGTGCAACCCCCGGGAGGGCGGCCTACAATGAGCAGTTCTTC. It encodes CSATPGRAAYNEQFF.

The rearrangement joins TRBV5-1 to TRBJ2-5; 7 bases fit TRBD1. The CDR3 extends over 14 amino acids. Germline lookup yields CDR1 SGHRS and CDR2 YFSETQ. V was pared by 4 bases and J by 5 bases, with 8 bases of the junction left unmatched. CDR3 in DNA: TGCGCCAGCAGCGTCAGGGGGAAGTGGGAGACCCAGTACTTC. Encoded protein: CASSVRGKWETQYF.

J is TRBJ2-1 and V is TRBV12-3 or TRBV12-4, with D maybe TRBD2 (6 bases). V dropped 6 bases and J dropped 10 bases, with 19 bases sitting between them. This CDR3 region has 14 residues. CDR3 DNA: TGTGCCAGCAGCTTGGGGGGACTCCGATTCGAGCAGTTCTTC. Its protein product is CASSLGGLRFEQFF.

The rearrangement joins TRBV11-2 to TRBJ2-3; 10 bases match TRBD2. J lost 2 bases, V lost 5 bases, and 10 bases had no gene match. Looked up from germline, CDR1 is SGHAT and CDR2 is FQNNGV. This CDR3 has 17 residues. Here the CDR3 reads CASSKPSGLAYTDTQYF. CDR3 bases: TGTGCCAGCAGCAAACCCTCGGGACTAGCGTACACAGATACGCAGTATTTT. The full variable domain, completed using reference TRBV11-2 and TRBJ2-3, is EAGVAQSPRYKIIEKRQSVAFWCNPISGHATLYWYQQILGQGPKLLIQFQNNGVVDDSQLPKDRFSAERLKGVDSTLKIQPAKLEDSAVYLCASSKPSGLAYTDTQYFGPGTRLTVL.